A single sample is the source of the 12 T cell receptor beta chains below, sequenced in a study of blood T cell repertoires in COVID-19. Produced via immunoSEQ multiplex PCR; TCRdb's table is partial and in-frame only. The repertoire has a few hundred thousand clones, 83% of them found once; the top ten carry around 4.5%. Sequencing input: peripheral blood. All receptors derive from a man in his sixties who had recovered from COVID-19.

The chain is built from TRBV30 and TRBJ1-5; D gene uncertain. V was trimmed by 0 bases and J by 0 bases, leaving 6 bases between them. Per the germline V gene, CDR1 is GTSNPN and CDR2 is SVGIG (reference sequence). CDR3 length: 14 residues. In DNA form, the CDR3 reads TGTGCCTGGAGTGTACAATCTAGCAATCAGCCCCAGCATTTT. Its translation is CAWSVQSSNQPQHF.

This clone was observed once. The V and J genes are TRBV3-1 (or the pseudogene TRBV3-2) and TRBJ2-1, with 8 positions matching TRBD2. The CDR3 contains 13 residues. The germline V gene has CDR1 LGHDT and CDR2 YNNKEL (reference sequence). With 1 base clipped from V and 10 bases from J, the junction kept 3 bases outside the gene matches. This CDR3 reads CASSQVSSGEQFF. The DNA for the CDR3 is TGTGCCAGCAGCCAAGTATCTAGCGGGGAGCAGTTCTTC.

The CDR3 loop reads CAWMGTVNSPLHF. CDR3 sequence (DNA): TGTGCCTGGATGGGGACTGTTAATTCACCCCTCCACTTT. V and J are TRBV30 and TRBJ1-6; D perhaps matches TRBD1 (5 bases). Germline CDR1 is GTSNPN and CDR2 is SVGIG (reference sequence). V gave up 4 bases and J gave up 6 bases, with 10 bases separating them. The CDR3 extends over 13 amino acids.

About this clone: This CDR3 is also generated by other DNA sequences in the sample. The chain links TRBV18 to TRBJ1-1; maybe TRBD1 (5 bases). This CDR3 is 13 amino acids long. Germline CDR1 reads KGHSH; CDR2 reads LQKENI. The V end lost 3 bases, the J end lost 1 base, and 6 bases lay between the germline ends. The CDR3 reads CASSPGGNTEAFF. The CDR3, as DNA: TGTGCCAGCTCACCGGGGGGGAACACTGAAGCTTTCTTT.

This rearrangement joins TRBV30 to TRBJ2-2; 7 bases match TRBD1. This CDR3 comprises 15 residues. CDR1 is GTSNPN, CDR2 SVGIG, per germline (reference sequence). V shed 0 bases, J shed 2 bases, and the junction held 3 bases outside the gene matches. The CDR3 sequence is CAWSVGQLNTGELFF. CDR3 nucleotide sequence: TGTGCCTGGAGTGTGGGACAGCTAAACACCGGGGAGCTGTTTTTT.

J is TRBJ1-2 and V is TRBV28, with 9 bases lining up with TRBD1. The CDR3 extends over 13 amino acids. J gave up 7 bases and V 6 bases, and 6 bases lay outside the gene matches. Germline CDR1 is MDHEN and CDR2 is SYDVKM. The CDR3 protein is CASSRTGVRGYTF. In nucleotides, the CDR3 is TGTGCCAGCAGCCGGACAGGGGTGCGTGGCTACACCTTC.

The chain recombines TRBV5-4 with TRBJ2-7, with 7 bases lining up with TRBD1. Trimming cost V 1 base and J 0 bases; bases outside gene matches: 7. Per germline, CDR1 SGHNT and CDR2 YYREEE (reference sequence). The CDR3 is 16 residues long. For the CDR3, the DNA is TGTGCCAGCAGCTTGTCCTCGGGACAGAGCTCCTACGAGCAGTACTTC. It is translated as CASSLSSGQSSYEQYF.

The chain carries TRBV6-5 and TRBJ1-5; no reliable D call. This CDR3 has 15 residues. The V and J ends lost 5 bases and 3 bases respectively, with 14 bases between them. CDR1 and CDR2 from the germline V gene are MNHEY and SVGAGI. The CDR3 here is CASSPTNALNQPQHF. CDR3 sequence (DNA): TGTGCCAGCAGTCCTACCAATGCGCTCAATCAGCCCCAGCATTTT.

This clone appeared a few times. The J gene is TRBJ2-2, the V gene TRBV27; D may be TRBD2 (6 bases). V was clipped by 2 bases and J by 8 bases, with 12 bases between them. The germline CDR1 and CDR2 sequences are MNHEY and SMNVEV (reference sequence). The length of the CDR3 is 14 residues. CDR3 loop: CASSLTGGSGELFF. The CDR3 DNA reads TGTGCCAGCAGTTTAACCGGGGGTAGTGGGGAGCTGTTTTTT.

The chain recombines TRBV5-4 with TRBJ1-2; D uncertain. Trimming shortened V by 5 bases and J by 5 bases, and 7 bases separated the two germline ends. The germline V gene has CDR1 SGHNT and CDR2 YYREEE (reference sequence). The CDR3 spans 11 residues. The chain's CDR3 is CASRAGYGYTF. CDR3 bases: TGTGCCAGCAGAGCGGGGTATGGCTACACCTTC. Complete variable domain (other parts from reference TRBV5-4 and TRBJ1-2): ETGVTQSPTHLIKTRGQQVTLRCSSQSGHNTVSWYQQALGQGPQFIFQYYREEENGRGNFPPRFSGLQFPNYSSELNVNALELDDSALYLCASRAGYGYTFGSGTRLTVV.

V and J are TRBV5-4 and TRBJ1-1; TRBD1 aligns across 10 bases. The germline V gene has CDR1 SGHNT and CDR2 YYREEE (reference sequence). With V trimmed by 4 bases and J by 4 bases, 7 bases remained unmatched. This CDR3 comprises 15 residues. The CDR3 loop reads CASSMAGTGATEAFF. Here the CDR3 DNA reads TGTGCCAGCAGCATGGCTGGGACAGGGGCCACTGAAGCTTTCTTT.

The J gene is TRBJ1-4, the V gene TRBV19, with 9 positions matching TRBD1. The length of the CDR3 is 14 residues. Unmatched junction bases numbered 1, after V lost 3 bases and J lost 5 bases. CDR1 LNHDA and CDR2 SQIVND come from the germline V gene (reference sequence). The CDR3 DNA reads TGTGCCAGTAGTATCGACAGGGGGAATGAAAAACTGTTTTTT. Its protein is CASSIDRGNEKLFF.